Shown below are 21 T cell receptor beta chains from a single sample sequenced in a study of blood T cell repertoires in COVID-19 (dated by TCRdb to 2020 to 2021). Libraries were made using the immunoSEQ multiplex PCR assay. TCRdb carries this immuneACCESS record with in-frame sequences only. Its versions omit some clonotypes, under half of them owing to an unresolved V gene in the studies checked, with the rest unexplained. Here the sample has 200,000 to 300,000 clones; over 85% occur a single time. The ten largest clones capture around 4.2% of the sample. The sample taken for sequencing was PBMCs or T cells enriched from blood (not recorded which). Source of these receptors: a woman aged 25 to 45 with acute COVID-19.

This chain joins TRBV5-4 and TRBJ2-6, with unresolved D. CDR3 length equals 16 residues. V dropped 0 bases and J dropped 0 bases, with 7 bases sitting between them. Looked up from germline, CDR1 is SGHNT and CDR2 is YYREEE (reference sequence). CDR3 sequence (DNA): TGTGCCAGCAGCTTGGCCGGGTCCTCTGGGGCCAACGTCCTGACTTTC. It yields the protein CASSLAGSSGANVLTF.

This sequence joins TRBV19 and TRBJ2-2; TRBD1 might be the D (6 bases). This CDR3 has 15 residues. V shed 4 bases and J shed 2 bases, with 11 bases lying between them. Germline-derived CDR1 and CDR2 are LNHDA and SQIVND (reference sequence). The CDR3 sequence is CASSTGDLNTGELFF. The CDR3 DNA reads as TGTGCCAGTAGTACAGGGGACCTCAACACCGGGGAGCTGTTTTTT.

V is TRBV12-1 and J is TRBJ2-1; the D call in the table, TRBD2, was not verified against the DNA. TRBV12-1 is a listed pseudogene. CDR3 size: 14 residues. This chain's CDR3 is CAPKPSGGEREQFF. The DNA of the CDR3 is TGTGCCCCTAAACCTAGCGGGGGAGAAAGAGAGCAGTTCTTC.

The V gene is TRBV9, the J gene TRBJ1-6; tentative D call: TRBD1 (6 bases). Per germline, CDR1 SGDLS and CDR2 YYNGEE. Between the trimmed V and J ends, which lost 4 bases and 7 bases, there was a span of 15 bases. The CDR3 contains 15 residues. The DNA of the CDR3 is TGTGCCAGCAGCCCTAGCGGGGGCGCGAATTCACCCCTCCACTTT. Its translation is CASSPSGGANSPLHF.

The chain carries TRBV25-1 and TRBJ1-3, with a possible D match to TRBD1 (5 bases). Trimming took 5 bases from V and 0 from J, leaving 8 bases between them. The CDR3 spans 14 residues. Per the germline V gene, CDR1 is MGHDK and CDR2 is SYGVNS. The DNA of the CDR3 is TGTGCCAGCAGTCGACAGTTCTCTGGAAACACCATATATTTT. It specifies CASSRQFSGNTIYF.

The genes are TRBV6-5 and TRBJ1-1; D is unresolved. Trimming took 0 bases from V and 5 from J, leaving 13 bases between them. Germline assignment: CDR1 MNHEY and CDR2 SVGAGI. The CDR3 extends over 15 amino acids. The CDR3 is CASSYSVGVNTEAFF. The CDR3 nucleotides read TGTGCCAGCAGTTACTCGGTGGGCGTAAATACTGAAGCTTTCTTT.

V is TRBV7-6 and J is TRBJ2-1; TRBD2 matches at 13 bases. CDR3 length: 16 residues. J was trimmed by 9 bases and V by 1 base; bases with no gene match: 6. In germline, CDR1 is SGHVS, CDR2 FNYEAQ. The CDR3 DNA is TGTGCCAGCAGCTTAGGGACTAGCGGGGGTCCGAGTGAGCAGTTCTTC. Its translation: CASSLGTSGGPSEQFF. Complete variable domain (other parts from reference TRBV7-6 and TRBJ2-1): GAGVSQSPRYKVTKRGQDVALRCDPISGHVSLYWYRQALGQGPEFLTYFNYEAQQDKSGLPNDRFSAERPEGSISTLTIQRTEQRDSAMYRCASSLGTSGGPSEQFFGPGTRLTVL.

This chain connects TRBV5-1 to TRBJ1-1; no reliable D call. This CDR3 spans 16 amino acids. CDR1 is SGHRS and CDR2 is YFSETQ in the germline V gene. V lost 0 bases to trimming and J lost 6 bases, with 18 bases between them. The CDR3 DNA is TGCGCCAGCAGCTTGGGAGGGATGGGCCTAGTCGCTGAAGCTTTCTTT. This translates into CASSLGGMGLVAEAFF.

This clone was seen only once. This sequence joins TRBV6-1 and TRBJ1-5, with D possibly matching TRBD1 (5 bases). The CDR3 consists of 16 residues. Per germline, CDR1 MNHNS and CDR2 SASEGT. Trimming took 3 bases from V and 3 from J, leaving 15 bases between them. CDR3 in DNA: TGTGCCAGCAGTGATGGGGACTCACGACCCAATCAGCCCCAGCATTTT. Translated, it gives CASSDGDSRPNQPQHF.

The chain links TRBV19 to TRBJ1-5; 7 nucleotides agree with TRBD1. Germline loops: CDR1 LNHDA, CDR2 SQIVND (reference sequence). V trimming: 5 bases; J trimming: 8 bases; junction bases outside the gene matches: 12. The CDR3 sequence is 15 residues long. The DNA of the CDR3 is TGTGCCAGTAGTGATTGGGGACAGCCCGGAGAGCCCCAGCATTTT. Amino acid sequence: CASSDWGQPGEPQHF.

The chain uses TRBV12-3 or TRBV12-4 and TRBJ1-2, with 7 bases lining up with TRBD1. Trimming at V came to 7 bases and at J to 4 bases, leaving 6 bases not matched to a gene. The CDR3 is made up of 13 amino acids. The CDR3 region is CASKDRESYGYTF. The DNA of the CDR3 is TGTGCCAGCAAAGACAGGGAATCCTATGGCTACACCTTC.

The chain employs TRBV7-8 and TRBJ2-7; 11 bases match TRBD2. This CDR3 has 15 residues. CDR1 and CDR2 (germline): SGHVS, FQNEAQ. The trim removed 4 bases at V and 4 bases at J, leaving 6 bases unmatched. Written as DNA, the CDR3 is TGTGCCAGCAGCTCACTGGGGACTAGCGGATACGAGCAGTACTTC. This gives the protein CASSSLGTSGYEQYF.

This CDR3 is CASSEPTGISSEAFF. As DNA, the CDR3 is TGTGCCAGCAGCGAGCCTACAGGGATTTCTTCTGAAGCTTTCTTT. The chain uses TRBV7-8 and TRBJ1-1, with a weak D call TRBD1 (6 bases). The CDR3 runs 15 residues. Trimming removed 5 bases from V and 6 bases from J, with 19 bases in between. Germline assignment: CDR1 SGHVS and CDR2 FQNEAQ.

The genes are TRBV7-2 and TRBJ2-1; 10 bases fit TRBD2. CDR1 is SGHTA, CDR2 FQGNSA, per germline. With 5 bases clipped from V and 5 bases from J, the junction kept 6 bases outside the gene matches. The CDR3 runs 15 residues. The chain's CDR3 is CASSLTSGVDNEQFF. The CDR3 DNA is TGTGCCAGCAGCCTAACTAGCGGGGTCGACAATGAGCAGTTCTTC.

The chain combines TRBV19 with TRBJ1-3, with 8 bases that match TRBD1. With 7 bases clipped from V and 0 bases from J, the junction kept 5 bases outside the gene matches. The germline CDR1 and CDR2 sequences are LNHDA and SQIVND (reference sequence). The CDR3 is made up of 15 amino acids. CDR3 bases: TGTGCCAGTAACCCGGACAGGGTCTCTGGAAACACCATATATTTT. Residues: CASNPDRVSGNTIYF.

The CDR3 region has the DNA TGTGCCAGCAGGTATCAGGACTACGAGCAGTACTTC. As protein: CASRYQDYEQYF. The chain joins TRBV11-2 to TRBJ2-7; D is uncertain. The ends were cut back, 6 bases at V and 3 bases at J, with 9 bases in the middle. Germline values: CDR1 SGHAT, CDR2 FQNNGV. The CDR3 has 12 amino acids.

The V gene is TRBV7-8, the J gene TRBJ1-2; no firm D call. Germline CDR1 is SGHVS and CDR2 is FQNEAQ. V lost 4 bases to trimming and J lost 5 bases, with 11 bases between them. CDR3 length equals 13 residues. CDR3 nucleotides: TGTGCCAGCAGCTCCTCTACCTATTATGGCTACACCTTC. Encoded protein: CASSSSTYYGYTF. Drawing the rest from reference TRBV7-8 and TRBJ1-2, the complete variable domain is GAGVSQSPRYKVAKRGQDVALRCDPISGHVSLFWYQQALGQGPEFLTYFQNEAQLDKSGLPSDRFFAERPEGSVSTLKIQRTQQEDSAVYLCASSSSTYYGYTFGSGTRLTVV.

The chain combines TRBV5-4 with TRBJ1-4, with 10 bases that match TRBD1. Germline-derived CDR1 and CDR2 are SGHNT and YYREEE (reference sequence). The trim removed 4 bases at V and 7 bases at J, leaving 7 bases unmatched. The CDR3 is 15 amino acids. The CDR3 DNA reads TGTGCCAGCAGCGCAGACAGGGGGCGAGGTGAAAAACTGTTTTTT. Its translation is CASSADRGRGEKLFF. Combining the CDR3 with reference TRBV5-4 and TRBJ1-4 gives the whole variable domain ETGVTQSPTHLIKTRGQQVTLRCSSQSGHNTVSWYQQALGQGPQFIFQYYREEENGRGNFPPRFSGLQFPNYSSELNVNALELDDSALYLCASSADRGRGEKLFFGSGTQLSVL.

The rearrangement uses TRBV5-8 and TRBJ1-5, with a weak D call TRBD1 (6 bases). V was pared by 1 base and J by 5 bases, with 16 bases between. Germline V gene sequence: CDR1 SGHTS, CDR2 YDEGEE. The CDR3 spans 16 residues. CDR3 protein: CASSLKSFRGDQPQHF. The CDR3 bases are TGTGCCAGCAGCTTGAAGTCCTTCAGGGGTGATCAGCCCCAGCATTTT.

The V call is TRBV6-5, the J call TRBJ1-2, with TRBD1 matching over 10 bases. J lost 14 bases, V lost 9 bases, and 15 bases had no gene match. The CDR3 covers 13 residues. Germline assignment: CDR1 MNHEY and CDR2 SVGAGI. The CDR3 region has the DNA TGTGCCAGTACATCGTCGGGACAGGGGATCCCTACCTTC. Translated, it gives CASTSSGQGIPTF.

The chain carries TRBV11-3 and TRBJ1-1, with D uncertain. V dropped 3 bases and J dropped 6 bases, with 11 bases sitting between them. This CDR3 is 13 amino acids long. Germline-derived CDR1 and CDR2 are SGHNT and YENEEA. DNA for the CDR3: TGTGCCAGCAGCTTGGGGAGCGGCGCTGAAGCTTTCTTT. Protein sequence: CASSLGSGAEAFF.